The next 25 T cell receptor beta chains were all read from a single sample in a study of T-cell memory formation after mild COVID-19. TCRdb processed the 5' RACE reads anew with MiXCR; each CDR3 protein has one entry. Counted here are 540,000 or so distinct CDR3 sequences, over 20% occurring once; the ten biggest clones make up approximately 12%. Source material: PBMCs or a T cell subset sorted from them (not recorded which). These receptors came from an adult woman who had mild COVID-19 (a few samples of this study predate the infection). Cell type and time point are not known.

The rearrangement joins TRBV20-1 to TRBJ2-6, with D perhaps TRBD1 or TRBD2 (7 bases each). The V gene's germline CDR1 is DFQATT and CDR2 SNEGSKA (reference sequence). CDR3 size: 16 residues. V shed 5 bases and J shed 1 base, with 15 bases lying between them. The CDR3 protein is CSAHRGGSSGANVLTF. The CDR3 region has the DNA TGCAGTGCTCACAGGGGAGGGTCGTCTGGGGCCAACGTCCTGACTTTC.

This chain connects TRBV10-3 to TRBJ2-1, with TRBD2 as a possible D gene (6 bases). The germline V and J ends were trimmed by 4 bases and 3 bases, with 19 bases remaining between them. Germline V gene sequence: CDR1 ENHRY, CDR2 SYGVKD. The length of the CDR3 is 17 residues. CDR3 in DNA: TGTGCCATCAGTGGGAATGACGGGAGAGAGGGCTACAATGAGCAGTTCTTC. Amino acids: CAISGNDGREGYNEQFF.

The chain employs TRBV6-5 and TRBJ1-4, with D uncertain. Trimming pared 0 bases from V and 1 base from J, leaving 12 bases between. This CDR3 has 17 residues. In germline, CDR1 is MNHEY, CDR2 SVGAGI. The CDR3 here is CASSYSVTRETNEKLFF. The CDR3 DNA sequence: TGTGCCAGCAGTTACTCGGTAACGAGGGAAACTAATGAAAAACTGTTTTTT.

At least ten counts were recorded for this clonotype. V and J are TRBV9 and TRBJ2-1; maybe TRBD1 (7 bases). V was shortened by 4 bases and J by 8 bases, with 19 bases between the two germline ends. The CDR3 loop spans 15 amino acids. Per the germline V gene, CDR1 is SGDLS and CDR2 is YYNGEE. DNA of the CDR3: TGTGCCAGCAGCCCTCAGGGGCAGGGGGGCTATGAGCAGTTCTTC. Its translation is CASSPQGQGGYEQFF.

The genes are TRBV29-1 and TRBJ2-3, with a tentative D call TRBD2 (5 bases). The V and J ends lost 1 base and 2 bases respectively, with 7 bases between them. Germline CDR1 and CDR2: SQVTM and ANQGSEA. The CDR3 is made up of 13 amino acids. The CDR3 loop reads CSVEGAVTDTQYF. The CDR3 coding sequence is TGCAGCGTTGAAGGAGCGGTCACAGATACGCAGTATTTT.

There are a few counts of this clonotype. The gene calls are TRBV3-1 and TRBJ1-1, with a possible D match to TRBD1 (5 bases). V lost 1 base and J lost 6, with 12 bases in between. The CDR3 has 14 residues. Germline V gene lookup returns CDR1 LGHDT and CDR2 YNNKEL (reference sequence). CDR3: CASSQVMGGAEAFF. CDR3 bases: TGTGCCAGCAGCCAAGTAATGGGGGGGGCTGAAGCTTTCTTT.

The gene calls are TRBV12-3 or TRBV12-4 and TRBJ1-1; no clear D. The V end lost 3 bases, the J end lost 6 bases, and 8 bases lay between the germline ends. The CDR3 runs 12 residues. The CDR3 DNA reads TGTGCCAGCAGTTTCCGGGAGGCTGAAGCTTTCTTT. Amino acid sequence: CASSFREAEAFF.

The chain combines TRBV6-6 with TRBJ2-1; possible D gene TRBD2, 6 bases. Germline CDR1 is MNHNY and CDR2 is SVGAGI (reference sequence). This CDR3 has 15 residues. Trimming took 0 bases from V and 6 from J, leaving 12 bases between them. The CDR3 region is CASSYSPGRSNEQFF. The CDR3 bases are TGTGCCAGCAGTTACTCGCCGGGGAGGAGCAATGAGCAGTTCTTC.

The chain uses TRBV20-1 and TRBJ2-3; D remains ambiguous. Germline V gene sequence: CDR1 DFQATT, CDR2 SNEGSKA (reference sequence). CDR3 length: 14 residues. Trimming cost V 2 bases and J 0 bases, with 9 bases left between them. The CDR3 loop reads CSARFTFSTDTQYF. For the CDR3, the DNA is TGCAGTGCTAGATTCACTTTTAGCACAGATACGCAGTATTTT.

This clonotype was observed a few times. V usage is TRBV13 and J usage is TRBJ2-3, with TRBD1 matching 9 bases. This CDR3 is built from 17 residues. The trim removed 4 bases at V and 5 bases at J, leaving 13 bases unmatched. CDR1 is PRHDT and CDR2 is FYEKMQ in the germline V gene (reference sequence). The CDR3 reads CASSSPPGQGFIDTQYF. Written as DNA, the CDR3 is TGTGCCAGCAGCTCCCCGCCGGGACAGGGTTTTATAGATACGCAGTATTTT.

This clonotype turned up a few times. The genes are TRBV3-1 and TRBJ2-2, with D uncertain. V was cut by 1 base and J by 0 bases, with 3 bases left in between. The CDR3 sequence is 14 residues long. Germline CDR1 reads LGHDT; CDR2 reads YNNKEL (reference sequence). The chain's CDR3 is CASSQASNTGELFF. CDR3 nucleotides: TGTGCCAGCAGCCAAGCATCGAACACCGGGGAGCTGTTTTTT.

This clonotype came up a few times. This rearrangement joins TRBV7-9 to TRBJ2-1; D tentatively reads TRBD1 or TRBD2 (6 bases each). V lost 4 bases, J lost 6 bases, and 25 bases lay in between. The CDR3 length is 18 residues. Germline CDR1 SEHNR, CDR2 FQNEAQ (reference sequence). The CDR3, as DNA: TGTGCCAGCAGCTCTCAAAGACTAGTTTACGGGGGCGGCAATGAGCAGTTCTTC. Translation gives CASSSQRLVYGGGNEQFF.

In this sample, this clonotype turned up a few times. In DNA, the CDR3 is TGTGCCAGCAGCGTAAGCGGGATAGGCTCCTACGAGCAGTACTTC. Its protein is CASSVSGIGSYEQYF. The chain is built from TRBV9 and TRBJ2-7; 7 nucleotides agree with TRBD2. The V segment lost 1 base and the J segment 0 bases; nucleotides outside the gene matches: 4. The CDR3 consists of 15 residues. Germline V gene sequence: CDR1 SGDLS, CDR2 YYNGEE.

This clonotype has more than one count but fewer than ten. This chain joins TRBV20-1 and TRBJ2-3, with TRBD2 identical over 12 bases. CDR1 DFQATT and CDR2 SNEGSKA come from the germline V gene (reference sequence). The CDR3 covers 15 residues. J lost 7 bases, V lost 3 bases, and 8 bases had no gene match. CDR3 DNA: TGCAGTGCTAGCGGCCTAGCGGGGGGGCGGAATACGCAGTATTTT. Protein: CSASGLAGGRNTQYF.

V usage is TRBV5-1 and J usage is TRBJ2-2, with D perhaps TRBD1 (6 bases). This CDR3 spans 15 amino acids. V was shortened by 7 bases and J by 1 base, with 14 bases between the two germline ends. The germline gives CDR1 SGHRS, CDR2 YFSETQ. The CDR3, as DNA: TGCGCCAGCTACCCGACAGGTTTGAACACCGGGGAGCTGTTTTTT. As protein: CASYPTGLNTGELFF.

The chain combines TRBV9 with TRBJ1-2, with D unresolved. The length of the CDR3 is 15 residues. The germline gives CDR1 SGDLS, CDR2 YYNGEE. The germline V and J ends were trimmed by 0 bases and 5 bases, with 14 bases remaining between them. The CDR3 DNA reads TGTGCCAGCAGCGTAGGAAACAGTTTGATTTATGGCTACACCTTC. This gives the protein CASSVGNSLIYGYTF.

This clonotype was seen a few times. The chain carries TRBV3-1 and TRBJ1-2; no reliable D call. The germline V and J ends were trimmed by 11 bases and 3 bases, with 22 bases remaining between them. Germline lookup yields CDR1 LGHDT and CDR2 YNNKEL (reference sequence). The CDR3 runs to 15 residues. The CDR3 nucleotides read TGTGCCGGCGGGCGGGTGGGCCAGGCCCACTATGGCTACACCTTC. Protein sequence: CAGGRVGQAHYGYTF. Drawing the rest from reference TRBV3-1 and TRBJ1-2, the complete variable domain is DTAVSQTPKYLVTQMGNDKSIKCEQNLGHDTMYWYKQDSKKFLKIMFSYNNKELIINETVPNRFSPKSPDKAHLNLHINSLELGDSAVYFCAGGRVGQAHYGYTFGSGTRLTVV.

V gene TRBV4-3 combines with J gene TRBJ2-3; 10 bases map to TRBD1. The CDR3 has 17 amino acids. The junction had 9 bases not matched to a gene; V was cut back by 1 base and J by 5 bases. Germline CDR1 reads LGHNA; CDR2 reads YSLEER. Here the CDR3 reads CASSQASGTGALDTQYF. DNA for the CDR3: TGCGCCAGCAGCCAAGCATCCGGGACAGGGGCACTAGATACGCAGTATTTT.

V and J are TRBV6-4 and TRBJ2-2, with 13 bases that match TRBD2. This CDR3 comprises 17 residues. Trimming removed 7 bases from V and 2 bases from J; junction bases left unmatched: 7. Germline V gives CDR1 MRHNA, CDR2 SNTAGT. As DNA, the CDR3 is TGTGCCAGCAAAGGACTAGCGGGGGAGGAAAACACCGGGGAGCTGTTTTTT. Its translation: CASKGLAGEENTGELFF.

This clonotype occurred a few times. V gene TRBV5-5 combines with J gene TRBJ2-2; 7 positions agree with TRBD1. The length of the CDR3 is 16 residues. Losses at the gene ends were 4 bases for V and 0 bases for J; bases not matched to a gene: 6. The V gene's germline CDR1 is SGHKS and CDR2 YYEKEE (reference sequence). CDR3 DNA sequence: TGTGCCAGCAGCCCAGGACAGGCCACGAACACCGGGGAGCTGTTTTTT. Amino acid sequence: CASSPGQATNTGELFF.

This chain connects TRBV20-1 to TRBJ1-2; 9 positions agree with TRBD1. CDR1 and CDR2 (germline): DFQATT, SNEGSKA (reference sequence). Trimming cost V 6 bases and J 3 bases; bases outside gene matches: 2. The CDR3 contains 12 residues. CDR3 in DNA: TGCAGTGCAAGGGACAGGGACTATGGCTACACCTTC. Protein: CSARDRDYGYTF.

This clonotype came up a few times. This chain links TRBV18 with TRBJ2-1; 16 nucleotides line up with TRBD2. The germline V gene has CDR1 KGHSH and CDR2 LQKENI. The CDR3 consists of 18 residues. V lost 3 bases and J lost 4; bases outside the gene matches: 6. The CDR3 is CASSPPGLAGGSYNEQFF. The CDR3 bases are TGTGCCAGCTCACCGCCGGGACTAGCGGGAGGGTCGTACAATGAGCAGTTCTTC.

V gene TRBV5-6 combines with J gene TRBJ1-1; TRBD1 matches at 7 bases. The V segment lost 0 bases and the J segment 10 bases; nucleotides outside the gene matches: 6. CDR1 and CDR2 from the germline V gene are SGHDT and YYEEEE. The CDR3 covers 13 residues. Here the CDR3 reads CASSLGQGGGAFF. In DNA form, the CDR3 reads TGTGCCAGCAGCTTGGGACAGGGAGGAGGAGCTTTCTTT. The variable domain in full, completed from reference TRBV5-6 and TRBJ1-1, reads DAGVTQSPTHLIKTRGQQVTLRCSPKSGHDTVSWYQQALGQGPQFIFQYYEEEERQRGNFPDRFSGHQFPNYSSELNVNALLLGDSALYLCASSLGQGGGAFFGQGTRLTVV.

This clonotype came up many times. Here the CDR3 DNA reads TGCAGTGCTAGAGCCCAGAACACTGAAGCTTTCTTT. Its translation is CSARAQNTEAFF. The chain combines TRBV20-1 with TRBJ1-1, with D unclear. Germline-derived CDR1 and CDR2 are DFQATT and SNEGSKA (reference sequence). This CDR3 region has 12 residues. Trimming took 1 base from V and 1 from J, leaving 4 bases between them.

The chain links TRBV24-1 to TRBJ2-1, with TRBD2 matching over 9 bases. Germline trimming cut 9 bases from V and 3 bases from J; bases unmatched to any gene: 5. Looked up from germline, CDR1 is KGHDR and CDR2 is SFDVKD. This CDR3 has 14 residues. The CDR3 sequence: CATAASGIYNEQFF. The CDR3 nucleotides are TGTGCCACCGCCGCTAGCGGGATCTACAATGAGCAGTTCTTC.